These 21 T cell receptor beta chains came from one sample sequenced in a study of sequential checkpoint blockade in melanoma. The protocol was immunoSEQ multiplex PCR, while the TCRdb copy is restricted to in-frame clones and leaves out a portion. The sample has some 32,000 clones; more than 65% are singletons. Regarding treatment: randomized to nivolumab then ipilimumab (arm A) or the reverse (arm B). Sequenced here: CD8+ T cells sorted from blood (inferred from file names), sampled from a patient given nivolumab and ipilimumab in sequence. The origin of the receptors is a human donor with melanoma.

The V gene is TRBV15, the J gene TRBJ1-4; D is unresolved. V was trimmed by 2 bases and J by 3 bases, leaving 19 bases between them. The CDR3 loop spans 18 amino acids. CDR1 and CDR2 from the germline V gene are LNHNV and YYDKDF (reference sequence). CDR3 sequence (DNA): TGTGCCACCAGCAGAACTCTTCTAGACCTAGGAGCTAATGAAAAACTGTTTTTT. Residues: CATSRTLLDLGANEKLFF.

V gene TRBV28 combines with J gene TRBJ2-7, with 7 bases that match TRBD1. The CDR3 is 17 amino acids. The ends lost 3 bases at V and 3 bases at J; junction bases unmatched: 14. Germline CDR1 and CDR2: MDHEN and SYDVKM. CDR3 nucleotides: TGTGCCAGCAGTTTCCCGACAGGGATGGGCGTTTACTACGAGCAGTACTTC. Protein: CASSFPTGMGVYYEQYF.

The V gene is TRBV7-8, the J gene TRBJ1-2; TRBD1 is a possible D gene (6 bases). Trimming took off 1 base at V and 4 bases at J, with 10 bases between the two ends. The CDR3 length is 14 residues. Germline lookup yields CDR1 SGHVS and CDR2 FQNEAQ. The CDR3: CASSLGGGPYGYTF. The DNA of the CDR3 is TGTGCCAGCAGCTTAGGTGGGGGCCCCTATGGCTACACCTTC.

Relative to its sample, this clone is medium-sized. The chain combines TRBV4-1 with TRBJ1-6, with D hard to call. Germline CDR1 is MGHRA and CDR2 is YSYEKL. The CDR3 covers 15 residues. Trimming took 1 base from V and 12 from J, leaving 16 bases between them. The CDR3 sequence: CASSQATRGRIPLHF. The CDR3 DNA reads TGCGCCAGCAGCCAAGCCACCAGAGGGAGGATACCCCTCCACTTT.

This clone has only one observation. The CDR3 region has the DNA TGTGCCAGCAGCTTAATAGCGGGACGCACCTACGAGCAGTACTTC. Translation: CASSLIAGRTYEQYF. The chain recombines TRBV7-3 with TRBJ2-7; 8 nucleotides match TRBD2. The CDR3 extends over 15 amino acids. The V segment lost 1 base and the J segment 2 bases; nucleotides outside the gene matches: 4. Germline lookup yields CDR1 SGHTA and CDR2 FQGTGA.

The chain is built from TRBV7-3 and TRBJ2-3, with TRBD2 matching over 11 bases. J lost 8 bases, V lost 5 bases, and 6 bases had no gene match. The length of the CDR3 is 14 residues. CDR1 SGHTA and CDR2 FQGTGA come from the germline V gene. The CDR3 DNA reads TGTGCCAGCAGCATTAGCGGGAGGGCCGTTACGCAGTATTTT. The encoded protein is CASSISGRAVTQYF.

The gene calls are TRBV29-1 and TRBJ1-1; D might be TRBD1 (6 bases). The germline gives CDR1 SQVTM, CDR2 ANQGSEA. The CDR3 is made up of 13 amino acids. The ends were cut back, 6 bases at V and 2 bases at J, with 13 bases in the middle. The CDR3 region is CSVPRGANTEAFF. The CDR3 DNA reads as TGCAGCGTCCCGCGGGGGGCTAACACTGAAGCTTTCTTT.

V gene TRBV27 combines with J gene TRBJ2-7; D is unclear. CDR1 MNHEY and CDR2 SMNVEV come from the germline V gene (reference sequence). Trimming stripped 2 bases from V and 0 bases from J, with 8 bases between. The CDR3 length is 14 residues. The CDR3 region is CASSLIVGSYEQYF. For the CDR3, the DNA is TGTGCCAGCAGTTTAATAGTCGGCTCCTACGAGCAGTACTTC.

This chain connects TRBV7-6 to TRBJ2-1; the D gene is possibly TRBD1 (5 bases). CDR3 length: 14 residues. V lost 4 bases and J lost 1, with 8 bases in between. CDR1 is SGHVS, CDR2 FNYEAQ, per germline. The CDR3 protein is CASSSRESYNEQFF. CDR3 DNA sequence: TGTGCCAGCAGCTCCAGGGAATCCTACAATGAGCAGTTCTTC.

This clone was observed a single time. The chain joins TRBV2 to TRBJ1-3; 7 positions match TRBD1. Per the germline V gene, CDR1 is SNHLY and CDR2 is FYNNEI. Germline trimming cut 0 bases from V and 4 bases from J; bases unmatched to any gene: 6. The CDR3 extends over 16 amino acids. The DNA for the CDR3 is TGTGCCAGCAGTGAAGCTAGGGACAGAACGGGAAACACCATATATTTT. Protein product: CASSEARDRTGNTIYF.

The chain combines TRBV5-6 with TRBJ1-1; unclear D gene. CDR3 length: 15 amino acids. V lost 0 bases and J 1 base, leaving 10 bases between the germline ends. Germline lookup yields CDR1 SGHDT and CDR2 YYEEEE. DNA of the CDR3: TGTGCCAGCAGCTTGGAAGCGGCTGCGAACACTGAAGCTTTCTTT. This sequence encodes CASSLEAAANTEAFF.

The chain uses TRBV19 and TRBJ2-7, with 8 bases matching TRBD2. The germline V gene encodes CDR1 LNHDA and CDR2 SQIVND (reference sequence). The CDR3 consists of 16 residues. The ends lost 5 bases at V and 2 bases at J; junction bases unmatched: 11. CDR3 region: CASSDKLAVLPYEQYF. The CDR3, as DNA: TGTGCCAGTAGTGACAAACTAGCGGTCCTCCCCTACGAGCAGTACTTC.

The V call is TRBV30, the J call TRBJ2-3; 10 bases fit TRBD1. The CDR3 length is 18 residues. Germline V gene data show CDR1 as GTSNPN and CDR2 as SVGIG (reference sequence). The V gene end was trimmed by 5 bases and the J gene end by 4 bases; junction bases not matched to a gene: 18. CDR3 amino acids: CAWVPTSDRGQPADTQYF. CDR3 DNA: TGTGCCTGGGTCCCTACTTCCGACAGGGGGCAACCTGCAGATACGCAGTATTTT.

A single count supports this clone. This rearrangement joins TRBV9 to TRBJ2-7; TRBD1 agrees at 8 bases. J was trimmed by 0 bases and V by 4 bases; bases with no gene match: 6. The germline V gene encodes CDR1 SGDLS and CDR2 YYNGEE. This CDR3 region has 15 residues. DNA of the CDR3: TGTGCCAGCAGCTTCACAGGGGGTCCCTCCTACGAGCAGTACTTC. This translates into CASSFTGGPSYEQYF.

The V call is TRBV7-6, the J call TRBJ1-6; D unclear. V dropped 5 bases and J dropped 5 bases, with 10 bases sitting between them. Germline-derived CDR1 and CDR2 are SGHVS and FNYEAQ. The CDR3 runs 14 residues. Written as DNA, the CDR3 is TGTGCCAGCAGCCCACGTCGGGATAATTCACCCCTCCACTTT. Translated: CASSPRRDNSPLHF.

The chain links TRBV27 to TRBJ1-5; D call uncertain. Trimming left V 6 bases short and J 11 bases short, with 11 bases between. Per germline, CDR1 MNHEY and CDR2 SMNVEV (reference sequence). The CDR3 loop spans 11 amino acids. CDR3 region: CASSPRWAQHF. CDR3 sequence (DNA): TGTGCCAGCAGCCCTAGGTGGGCCCAGCATTTT.

The CDR3 is CASSTLGGADGYTF. DNA for the CDR3: TGTGCCAGCAGTACCTTGGGTGGGGCGGATGGCTACACCTTC. The V call is TRBV6-6, the J call TRBJ1-2, with D perhaps TRBD1 (5 bases). The CDR3 is made up of 14 amino acids. Trimming removed 5 bases at V and 6 bases at J, with 16 bases between. Germline V gene lookup returns CDR1 MNHNY and CDR2 SVGAGI (reference sequence).

This clone was found once. The J gene is TRBJ2-1, the V gene TRBV9; 10 positions match TRBD2. CDR1 and CDR2 from the germline V gene are SGDLS and YYNGEE. The V segment lost 3 bases and the J segment 0 bases; nucleotides outside the gene matches: 3. The CDR3 length is 16 residues. CDR3 region: CASSGPSGGSYNEQFF. The CDR3 DNA is TGTGCCAGCAGCGGACCTAGCGGGGGCTCCTACAATGAGCAGTTCTTC.

The rearrangement uses TRBV6-5 and TRBJ2-7; possible D gene TRBD2, 6 bases. The ends were cut back, 6 bases at V and 4 bases at J, with 10 bases in the middle. CDR1 is MNHEY and CDR2 is SVGAGI in the germline V gene. CDR3 length: 12 amino acids. The CDR3 reads CASSRLDYEQYF. CDR3 DNA sequence: TGTGCCAGCAGCCGACTAGATTACGAGCAGTACTTC.

This chain joins TRBV7-9 and TRBJ1-2; weak D call: TRBD1 (6 bases). Trimming shortened V by 5 bases and J by 3 bases, and 13 bases separated the two germline ends. Germline V gives CDR1 SEHNR, CDR2 FQNEAQ (reference sequence). This CDR3 comprises 14 residues. CDR3 sequence: CASSIGQPYYGYTF. The CDR3 bases are TGTGCCAGCAGCATCGGACAGCCCTACTATGGCTACACCTTC.

This clone was recorded once. The V and J genes are TRBV2 and TRBJ2-3; 14 nucleotides line up with TRBD2. V was clipped by 7 bases and J by 4 bases; unmatched bases: 10. The germline CDR1 and CDR2 sequences are SNHLY and FYNNEI. This CDR3 has 17 residues. The CDR3 sequence: CASIGLAGGLSPDTQYF. As DNA, the CDR3 is TGTGCCAGCATCGGACTAGCGGGGGGTCTTAGCCCAGATACGCAGTATTTT.